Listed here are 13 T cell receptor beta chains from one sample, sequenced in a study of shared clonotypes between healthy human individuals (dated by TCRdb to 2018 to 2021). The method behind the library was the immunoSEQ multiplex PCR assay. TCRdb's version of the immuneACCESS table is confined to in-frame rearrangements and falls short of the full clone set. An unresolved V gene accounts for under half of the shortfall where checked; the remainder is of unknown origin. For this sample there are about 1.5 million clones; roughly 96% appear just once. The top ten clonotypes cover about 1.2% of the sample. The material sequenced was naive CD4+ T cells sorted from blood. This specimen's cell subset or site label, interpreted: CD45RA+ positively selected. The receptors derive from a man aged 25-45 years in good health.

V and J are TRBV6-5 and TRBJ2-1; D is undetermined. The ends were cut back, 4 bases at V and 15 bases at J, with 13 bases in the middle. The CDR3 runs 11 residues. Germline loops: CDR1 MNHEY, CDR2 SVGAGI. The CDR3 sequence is CASSSPPYLFF. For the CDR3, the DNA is TGTGCCAGCAGTTCGCCCCCCTATTTGTTCTTC.

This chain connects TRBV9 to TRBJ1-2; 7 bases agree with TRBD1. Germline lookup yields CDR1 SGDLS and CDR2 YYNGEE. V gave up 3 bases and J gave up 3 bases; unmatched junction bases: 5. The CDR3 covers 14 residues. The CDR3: CASSARQGHYGYTF. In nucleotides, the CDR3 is TGTGCCAGCAGCGCCCGACAGGGACACTATGGCTACACCTTC. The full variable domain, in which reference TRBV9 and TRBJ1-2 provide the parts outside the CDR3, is DSGVTQTPKHLITATGQRVTLRCSPRSGDLSVYWYQQSLDQGLQFLIQYYNGEERAKGNILERFSAQQFPDLHSELNLSSLELGDSALYFCASSARQGHYGYTFGSGTRLTVV.

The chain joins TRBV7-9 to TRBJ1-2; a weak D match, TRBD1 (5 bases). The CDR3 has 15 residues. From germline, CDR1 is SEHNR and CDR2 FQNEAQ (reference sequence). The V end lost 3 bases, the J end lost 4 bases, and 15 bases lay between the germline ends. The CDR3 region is CASSFSGLSTYGYTF. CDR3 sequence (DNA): TGTGCCAGCAGCTTTTCGGGACTCAGCACCTATGGCTACACCTTC. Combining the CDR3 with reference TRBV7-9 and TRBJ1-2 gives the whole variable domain DTGVSQNPRHKITKRGQNVTFRCDPISEHNRLYWYRQTLGQGPEFLTYFQNEAQLEKSRLLSDRFSAERPKGSFSTLEIQRTEQGDSAMYLCASSFSGLSTYGYTFGSGTRLTVV.

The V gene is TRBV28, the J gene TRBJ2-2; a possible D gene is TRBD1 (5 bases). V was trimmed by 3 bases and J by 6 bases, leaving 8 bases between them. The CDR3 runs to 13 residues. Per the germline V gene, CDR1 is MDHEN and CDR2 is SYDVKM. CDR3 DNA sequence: TGTGCCAGCAGTTTTAGGGGCCCCGGGGAGCTGTTTTTT. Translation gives CASSFRGPGELFF. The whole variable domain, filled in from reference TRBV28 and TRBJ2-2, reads DVKVTQSSRYLVKRTGEKVFLECVQDMDHENMFWYRQDPGLGLRLIYFSYDVKMKEKGDIPEGYSVSREKKERFSLILESASTNQTSMYLCASSFRGPGELFFGEGSRLTVL.

CDR3 in DNA: TGTGCCAGCAGTAGCCTAGCGGGAGGGCCGGACGAGCAGTACTTC. Amino acid sequence: CASSSLAGGPDEQYF. This rearrangement joins TRBV6-1 to TRBJ2-7, with 12 bases aligning to TRBD2. The CDR3 covers 15 residues. Looked up from germline, CDR1 is MNHNS and CDR2 is SASEGT. Trimming cost V 5 bases and J 5 bases; bases outside gene matches: 7.

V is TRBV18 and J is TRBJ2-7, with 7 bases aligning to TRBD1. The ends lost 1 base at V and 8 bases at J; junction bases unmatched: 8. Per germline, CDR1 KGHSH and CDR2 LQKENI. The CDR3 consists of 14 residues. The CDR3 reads CASSPRSDRDQQYF. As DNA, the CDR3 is TGTGCCAGCTCACCACGGAGTGACAGGGATCAGCAGTACTTC.

The CDR3 here is CASSVGPFSTDTQYF. As DNA, the CDR3 is TGTGCCAGCAGCGTAGGTCCGTTTAGCACAGATACGCAGTATTTT. V is TRBV9 and J is TRBJ2-3; D gene unclear. Trimming pared 0 bases from V and 0 bases from J, leaving 8 bases between. Germline V lookup: CDR1 SGDLS, CDR2 YYNGEE. The CDR3 runs to 15 residues.

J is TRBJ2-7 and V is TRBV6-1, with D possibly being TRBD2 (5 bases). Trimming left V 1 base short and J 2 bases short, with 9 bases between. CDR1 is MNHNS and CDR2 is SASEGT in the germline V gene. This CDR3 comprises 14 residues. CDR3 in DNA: TGTGCCAGCAGTGAAGGGCCGACTACCTACGAGCAGTACTTC. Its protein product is CASSEGPTTYEQYF.

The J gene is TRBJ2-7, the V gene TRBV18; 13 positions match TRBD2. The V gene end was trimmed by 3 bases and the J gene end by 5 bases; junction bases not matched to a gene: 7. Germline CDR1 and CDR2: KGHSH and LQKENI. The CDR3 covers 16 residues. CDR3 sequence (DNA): TGTGCCAGCTCACCGAAGACTAGCGGGAGGATCAACGAGCAGTACTTC. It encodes CASSPKTSGRINEQYF.

CDR3 in amino acids: CASSIESRAQYGYTF. The CDR3 DNA sequence: TGTGCCAGTAGTATAGAAAGCAGGGCTCAATATGGCTACACCTTC. The genes are TRBV19 and TRBJ1-2, with D maybe TRBD1 (5 bases). The germline gives CDR1 LNHDA, CDR2 SQIVND (reference sequence). V lost 0 bases, J lost 5 bases, and 13 bases lay in between. The CDR3 is made up of 15 amino acids.

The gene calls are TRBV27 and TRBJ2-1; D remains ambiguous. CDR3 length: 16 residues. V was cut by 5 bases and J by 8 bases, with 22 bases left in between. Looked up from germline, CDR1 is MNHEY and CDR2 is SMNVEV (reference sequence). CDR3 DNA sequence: TGTGCCAGCAGTCTGCACGGCCGGGCCACCTCACATGAGCAGTTCTTC. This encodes CASSLHGRATSHEQFF.

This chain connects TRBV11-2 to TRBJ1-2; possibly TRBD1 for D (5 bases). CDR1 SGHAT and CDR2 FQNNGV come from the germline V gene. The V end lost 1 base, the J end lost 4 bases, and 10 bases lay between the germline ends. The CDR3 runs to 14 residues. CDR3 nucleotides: TGTGCCAGCAGCTTAGGGGGCAGCGGCTATGGCTACACCTTC. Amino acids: CASSLGGSGYGYTF. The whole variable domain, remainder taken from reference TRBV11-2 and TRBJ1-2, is EAGVAQSPRYKIIEKRQSVAFWCNPISGHATLYWYQQILGQGPKLLIQFQNNGVVDDSQLPKDRFSAERLKGVDSTLKIQPAKLEDSAVYLCASSLGGSGYGYTFGSGTRLTVV.

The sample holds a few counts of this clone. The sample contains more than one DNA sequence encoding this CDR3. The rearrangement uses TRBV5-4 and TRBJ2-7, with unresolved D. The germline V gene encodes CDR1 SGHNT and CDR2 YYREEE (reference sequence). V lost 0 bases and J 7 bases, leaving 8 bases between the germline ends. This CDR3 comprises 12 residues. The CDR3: CASSLVGREQYF. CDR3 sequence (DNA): TGTGCCAGCAGCTTGGTTGGGCGGGAGCAGTACTTC.